Below are 19 T cell receptor beta chains sequenced from a single sample in a study of human T cells and chemical hapten exposure. Regarding time point: patch test 3, about 24 weeks after DPC sensitization. Treatment here: therapeutic diphenylcyclopropenone sensitization with weekly scalp DPC. TCRdb ran MiXCR on the RACE reads and lists one entry per CDR3 protein. The sample has 150,000 to 200,000 distinct CDR3 sequences, under 25% seen once; the top ten hold 2% to 2.5%. Sequenced material: whole blood, taken in connection with sensitization to the hapten diphenylcyclopropenone (DPC). Receptors originate from a woman aged 40-49 years with alopecia areata. Some clones in this sample may be carry-over from other donors' samples.

In this sample, this clonotype turned up a few times. The genes are TRBV12-3 or TRBV12-4 and TRBJ2-5; the D gene is possibly TRBD2 (5 bases). V was shortened by 3 bases and J by 5 bases, with 13 bases between the two germline ends. This CDR3 has 14 residues. The CDR3 nucleotides read TGTGCCAGCAGTTTGGGGAGTGTAAGGGAGACCCAGTACTTC. This encodes CASSLGSVRETQYF.

The chain has TRBV25-1 and TRBJ2-5; D unclear. Germline V CDR1 and CDR2: MGHDK, SYGVNS. V lost 2 bases to trimming and J lost 0 bases, with 10 bases between them. There are 15 residues in the CDR3. CDR3 in DNA: TGTGCCAGCAGTGAAAGAACCTGGAACCAAGAGACCCAGTACTTC. It translates to CASSERTWNQETQYF.

In this sample, this clonotype turned up a few times. The chain links TRBV24-1 to TRBJ1-2; D not certain. Germline V lookup: CDR1 KGHDR, CDR2 SFDVKD. This CDR3 has 13 amino acids. V was cut by 2 bases and J by 6 bases, with 9 bases left in between. CDR3 sequence reads: CATSDSRLDGYTF. The CDR3 bases are TGTGCCACCAGTGATTCACGACTGGATGGCTACACCTTC.

This clonotype occurred a few times. This sequence joins TRBV7-2 and TRBJ2-1; 8 nucleotides line up with TRBD2. V dropped 4 bases and J dropped 5; count of bases not matched to a gene: 10. The CDR3 totals 16 residues. From germline, CDR1 is SGHTA and CDR2 FQGNSA. The CDR3 region is CASSWGSGNGNNEQFF. CDR3 coding DNA: TGTGCCAGCAGCTGGGGTAGCGGGAATGGGAACAATGAGCAGTTCTTC.

This clonotype was seen at least ten times. The chain has TRBV6-2 or TRBV6-3 and TRBJ1-5; no firm D call. CDR1 is MNHEY and CDR2 is SVGEGT in the germline V gene. V was cut by 2 bases and J by 3 bases, with 8 bases left in between. This CDR3 contains 14 residues. CDR3: CASSYLTVNQPQHF. The CDR3 DNA reads TGTGCCAGCAGTTACCTCACCGTCAATCAGCCCCAGCATTTT.

The chain couples TRBV6-2 or TRBV6-3 to TRBJ1-4; D is uncertain. The CDR3 length is 14 residues. Germline V CDR1 and CDR2: MNHEY, SVGEGT. The V gene lost 6 bases and the J gene lost 3 bases, with 11 bases spanning the gap. The CDR3 DNA is TGTGCCAGCAGGCGACTTACTTCTAATGAAAAACTGTTTTTT. It translates to CASRRLTSNEKLFF.

The chain is built from TRBV20-1 and TRBJ2-7; a possible D gene is TRBD2 (6 bases). Trimming left V 0 bases short and J 5 bases short, with 14 bases between. This CDR3 comprises 14 residues. From germline, CDR1 is DFQATT and CDR2 SNEGSKA (reference sequence). CDR3 DNA sequence: TGCAGTGCTAGAGATCCTAGGACTATTCACGAGCAGTACTTC. Protein: CSARDPRTIHEQYF.

This clonotype has ten or more counts. This chain joins TRBV6-2 or TRBV6-3 and TRBJ1-5; D is unresolved. CDR3 size: 13 residues. The germline V gene encodes CDR1 MNHEY and CDR2 SVGEGT. The ends were cut back, 10 bases at V and 1 base at J, with 11 bases in the middle. The CDR3, as DNA: TGTGCCACCCGTCTGAGGAGCAATCAGCCCCAGCATTTT. Amino acid sequence: CATRLRSNQPQHF.

This clonotype was seen a handful of times. V gene TRBV7-9 combines with J gene TRBJ2-3, with D unclear. Trimming stripped 2 bases from V and 3 bases from J, with 6 bases between. Germline V CDR1 and CDR2: SEHNR, FQNEAQ (reference sequence). The CDR3 has 13 amino acids. The CDR3 coding sequence is TGTGCCAGCAGCTTAAGGCTTACAGATACGCAGTATTTT. It is translated as CASSLRLTDTQYF.

This chain uses TRBV4-3 with TRBJ1-4; D gene unclear. The germline gives CDR1 LGHNA, CDR2 YSLEER. V was clipped by 0 bases and J by 2 bases, with 7 bases between them. The CDR3 contains 15 residues. The CDR3: CASSQDLGTNEKLFF. CDR3 sequence (DNA): TGCGCCAGCAGCCAAGATCTCGGTACTAATGAAAAACTGTTTTTT.

The V gene is TRBV12-3 or TRBV12-4, the J gene TRBJ2-5; the D is unclear. V was trimmed by 6 bases and J by 5 bases, leaving 7 bases between them. The CDR3 has 11 residues. The CDR3 loop reads CASSRLETQYF. The CDR3 coding sequence is TGTGCCAGCAGCCGTCTGGAGACCCAGTACTTC.

This chain uses TRBV5-1 with TRBJ2-7, with D possibly being TRBD2 (6 bases). Per germline, CDR1 SGHRS and CDR2 YFSETQ. Trimming took off 0 bases at V and 0 bases at J, with 10 bases between the two ends. This CDR3 is built from 15 residues. The CDR3 region is CASSLELASSYEQYF. DNA of the CDR3: TGCGCCAGCAGCTTGGAGCTAGCGAGCTCCTACGAGCAGTACTTC. The whole variable domain, remainder taken from reference TRBV5-1 and TRBJ2-7, is KAGVTQTPRYLIKTRGQQVTLSCSPISGHRSVSWYQQTPGQGLQFLFEYFSETQRNKGNFPGRFSGRQFSNSRSEMNVSTLELGDSALYLCASSLELASSYEQYFGPGTRLTVT.

This clonotype was counted at least ten times. The chain couples TRBV7-2 to TRBJ2-6; TRBD2 aligns across 7 bases. Trimming cost V 0 bases and J 0 bases; bases outside gene matches: 2. The CDR3 is 17 amino acids. Germline V gene lookup returns CDR1 SGHTA and CDR2 FQGNSA. Here the CDR3 reads CASSLAPGGSGANVLTF. The CDR3 DNA is TGTGCCAGCAGCTTAGCGCCGGGGGGCTCTGGGGCCAACGTCCTGACTTTC.

Only a few counts were recorded for this clonotype. V and J are TRBV12-3 or TRBV12-4 and TRBJ2-2; D possibly corresponds to TRBD1 (6 bases). This CDR3 spans 13 amino acids. V was clipped by 6 bases and J by 5 bases, with 10 bases between them. The CDR3 coding sequence is TGTGCCAGCAGCCACAGGGTAACCGGGGAGCTGTTTTTT. It specifies CASSHRVTGELFF.

This chain joins TRBV2 and TRBJ1-5; 7 positions agree with TRBD1. This CDR3 region has 15 residues. Losses at the gene ends were 6 bases for V and 2 bases for J; bases not matched to a gene: 7. Germline V lookup: CDR1 SNHLY, CDR2 FYNNEI. The CDR3 region has the DNA TGTGCCAGCAGGCGTGACAGGGAGGGCAATCAGCCCCAGCATTTT. Its protein product is CASRRDREGNQPQHF.

The rearrangement links TRBV4-1 to TRBJ2-1, with 15 bases fitting TRBD2. The V and J ends lost 4 bases and 10 bases, in that order; junction bases with no gene match: 8. Germline V lookup: CDR1 MGHRA, CDR2 YSYEKL. The CDR3 is made up of 16 amino acids. The CDR3 sequence is CASSLPGLAGGSEQFF. The CDR3, as DNA: TGCGCCAGCAGCCTCCCGGGACTAGCGGGAGGTAGCGAGCAGTTCTTC.

The chain links TRBV5-5 to TRBJ1-5; no reliable D call. CDR1 SGHKS and CDR2 YYEKEE come from the germline V gene (reference sequence). Trimming took 1 base from V and 4 from J, leaving 9 bases between them. This CDR3 region has 14 residues. The CDR3, as DNA: TGTGCCAGCAGCTTGCGTACGGGTAATCAGCCCCAGCATTTT. Protein product: CASSLRTGNQPQHF.

The genes are TRBV5-1 and TRBJ1-4; 8 nucleotides line up with TRBD1. The CDR3 is 15 residues long. The V segment lost 3 bases and the J segment 8 bases; nucleotides outside the gene matches: 9. CDR1 SGHRS and CDR2 YFSETQ come from the germline V gene. CDR3 in amino acids: CASSSNQGAREKLFF. For the CDR3, the DNA is TGCGCCAGCAGCTCGAACCAGGGGGCGCGAGAAAAACTGTTTTTT.

This clonotype was seen a handful of times. The chain recombines TRBV12-3 or TRBV12-4 with TRBJ2-5; possibly TRBD2 for D (6 bases). The CDR3 runs to 13 residues. The V and J ends lost 3 bases and 9 bases respectively, with 14 bases between them. CDR3 residues: CASSLETSKAQYF. The CDR3 DNA follows: TGTGCCAGCAGTTTGGAGACTAGTAAGGCCCAGTACTTC.